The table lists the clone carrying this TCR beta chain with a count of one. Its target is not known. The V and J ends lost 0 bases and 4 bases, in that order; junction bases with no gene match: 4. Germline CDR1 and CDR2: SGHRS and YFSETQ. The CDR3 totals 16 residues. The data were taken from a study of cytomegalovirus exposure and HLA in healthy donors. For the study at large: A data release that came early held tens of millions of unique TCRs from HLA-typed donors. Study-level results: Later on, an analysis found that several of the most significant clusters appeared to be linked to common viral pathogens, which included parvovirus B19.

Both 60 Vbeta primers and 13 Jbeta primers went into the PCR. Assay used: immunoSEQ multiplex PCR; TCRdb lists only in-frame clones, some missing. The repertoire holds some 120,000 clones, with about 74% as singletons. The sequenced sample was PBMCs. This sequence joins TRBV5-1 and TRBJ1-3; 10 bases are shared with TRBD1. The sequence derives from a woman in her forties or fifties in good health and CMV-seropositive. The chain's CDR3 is CASSLAATGGGNTIYF. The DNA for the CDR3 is TGCGCCAGCAGCTTGGCCGCGACAGGGGGCGGAAACACCATATATTTT.